This T cell receptor (beta chain) was identified during a study of blood T cell repertoires in COVID-19. In the study overall: The origin of the acute and convalescent COVID-19 samples was the United States, Italy and Spain. T cells, B-cell-depleted T cells, or PBMCs supplied cDNA or gDNA.

Germline CDR1 SGDLS, CDR2 YYNGEE. Trimming removed 5 bases at V and 4 bases at J, with 10 bases between. There are 13 residues in the CDR3. Some clones are missing from TCRdb's copy, which holds only in-frame ones; the method was immunoSEQ multiplex PCR. Among roughly 120,000 clones, more than 70% were seen once, and the ten largest hold around 5%. The TCR was taken from a human donor in a cohort sampled during active COVID-19. The gene calls are TRBV9 and TRBJ2-1, with D perhaps matching TRBD2 (6 bases). Source material: peripheral blood. The CDR3 DNA is TGTGCCAGCAGTCCGGCGGGATACAATGAGCAGTTCTTC. It codes for CASSPAGYNEQFF.